This TCR beta chain was captured by sequencing in a study of blood T cell repertoires in COVID-19. Per the original methods: Amplification of reference gene primers provided the estimated nucleated cell counts. Clones were sequenced by immunoSEQ multiplex PCR, and TCRdb holds only the in-frame ones, with some missing. For V, J and clone size, that table is used; D and trimming come from the DNA. The sample records tens of thousands of clones, about 88% being singletons. The CDR3 is made up of 18 amino acids. J gave up 5 bases and V 0 bases, and 13 bases lay outside the gene matches. Germline assignment: CDR1 SNHLY and CDR2 FYNNEI.

The TCR was taken from a woman older than 75 with acute or convalescent COVID-19. Sequenced: peripheral blood. The chain links TRBV2 to TRBJ2-5, with TRBD1 matching over 9 bases. CDR3 bases: TGTGCCAGCAGTGAAGCCAGAAGAATTACAGGGGGCTGGGAGACCCAGTACTTC. This sequence encodes CASSEARRITGGWETQYF.